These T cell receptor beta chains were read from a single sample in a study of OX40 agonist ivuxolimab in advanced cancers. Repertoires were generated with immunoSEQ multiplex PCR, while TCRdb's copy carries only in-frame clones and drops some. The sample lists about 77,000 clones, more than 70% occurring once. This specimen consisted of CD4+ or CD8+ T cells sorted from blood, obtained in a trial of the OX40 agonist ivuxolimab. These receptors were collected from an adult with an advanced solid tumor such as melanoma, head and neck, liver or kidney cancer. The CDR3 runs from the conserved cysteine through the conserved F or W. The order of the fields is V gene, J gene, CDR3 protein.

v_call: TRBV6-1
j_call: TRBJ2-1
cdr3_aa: CASSEPAGGPNEQFF

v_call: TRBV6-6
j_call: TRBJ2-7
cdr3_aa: CASREGQRAYEQYF

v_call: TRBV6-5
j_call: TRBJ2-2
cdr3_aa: CASRQGLLELFF

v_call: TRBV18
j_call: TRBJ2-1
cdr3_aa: CASSPPEAAYNEQFF

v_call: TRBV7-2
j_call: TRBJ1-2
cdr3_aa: CASSLGQSYGYTF

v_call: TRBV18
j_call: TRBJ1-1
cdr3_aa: CASSQDRFEAFF

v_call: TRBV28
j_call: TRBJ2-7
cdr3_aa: CASSPLSTGSSYEQYF

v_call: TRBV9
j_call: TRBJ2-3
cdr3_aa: CASSFGQGSNTQYF

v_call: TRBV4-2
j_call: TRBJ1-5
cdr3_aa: CASSQDKDQPQHF

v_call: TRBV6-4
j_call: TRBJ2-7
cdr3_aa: CASSDSMGNVPYEQYF

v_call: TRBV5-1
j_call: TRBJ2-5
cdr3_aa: CASSGIEQETQYF

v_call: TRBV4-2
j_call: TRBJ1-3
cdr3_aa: CASSQENGGNTIYF

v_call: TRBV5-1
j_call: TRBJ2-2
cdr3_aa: CASSSGGTNTGELFF

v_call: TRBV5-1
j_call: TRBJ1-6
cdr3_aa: CASSYATGGTNSPLHF

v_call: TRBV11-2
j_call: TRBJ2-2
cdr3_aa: CASSLIGGRTNTGELFF

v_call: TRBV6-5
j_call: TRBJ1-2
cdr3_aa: CASTKQGLYGYTF

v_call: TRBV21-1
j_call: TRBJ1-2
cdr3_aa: CASSKANYGYTF

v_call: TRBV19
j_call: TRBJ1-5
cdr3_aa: CASSIQANQPQHF

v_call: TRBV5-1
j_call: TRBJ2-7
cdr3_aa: CASSQGLGDGYEQYF

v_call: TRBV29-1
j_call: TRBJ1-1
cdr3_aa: CSGTTGNTEAFF

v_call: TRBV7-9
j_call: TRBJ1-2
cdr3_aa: CASSAINYGYTF

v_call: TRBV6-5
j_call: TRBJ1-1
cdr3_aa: CASSYRGGEAFF

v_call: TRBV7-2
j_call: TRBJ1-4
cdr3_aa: CASSNKPGTANEKLFF

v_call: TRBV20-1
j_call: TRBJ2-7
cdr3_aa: CSAPINNEQYF

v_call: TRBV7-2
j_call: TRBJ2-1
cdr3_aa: CASSPSGSRYEQFF

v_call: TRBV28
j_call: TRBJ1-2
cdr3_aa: CASSSGQGITGYTF

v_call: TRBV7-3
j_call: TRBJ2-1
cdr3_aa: CASSPLAGEAYNEQFF

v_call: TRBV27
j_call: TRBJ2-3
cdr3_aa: CASSDTDTQYF

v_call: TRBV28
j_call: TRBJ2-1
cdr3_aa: CASSIGDFLNEQFF

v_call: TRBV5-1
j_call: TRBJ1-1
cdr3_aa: CASSLEGRGVGTEAFF

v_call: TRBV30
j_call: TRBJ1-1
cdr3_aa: CAWRDRGDTEAFF

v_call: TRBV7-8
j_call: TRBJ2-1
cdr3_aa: CASTRWSGIRPGNEQFF

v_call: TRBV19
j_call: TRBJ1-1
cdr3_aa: CASSIGRDRNTEAFF

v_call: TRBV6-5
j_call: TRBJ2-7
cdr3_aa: CASSYGPPTYREQYF

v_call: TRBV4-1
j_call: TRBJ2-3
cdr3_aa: CASRPGTSGPPSTDTQYF

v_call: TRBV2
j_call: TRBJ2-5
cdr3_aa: CASSEGGTAQETQYF